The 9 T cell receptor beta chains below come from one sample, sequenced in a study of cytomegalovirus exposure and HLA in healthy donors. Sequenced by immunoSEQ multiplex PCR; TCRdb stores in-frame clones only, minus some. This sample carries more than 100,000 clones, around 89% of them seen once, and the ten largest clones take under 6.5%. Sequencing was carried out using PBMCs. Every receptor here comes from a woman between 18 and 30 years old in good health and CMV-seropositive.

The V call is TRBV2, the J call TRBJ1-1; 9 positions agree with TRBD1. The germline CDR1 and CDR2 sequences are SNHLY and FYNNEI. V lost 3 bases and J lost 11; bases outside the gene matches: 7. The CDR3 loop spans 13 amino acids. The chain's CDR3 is CASSDRDRATAFF. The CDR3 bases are TGTGCCAGCAGTGACCGGGACAGGGCTACGGCTTTCTTT.

As DNA, the CDR3 is TGCGCCAGCAGCTTGAGGGGTGGTACTGAAGCTTTCTTT. It yields the protein CASSLRGGTEAFF. The rearrangement links TRBV5-1 to TRBJ1-1, with D perhaps TRBD1 (5 bases). V was clipped by 1 base and J by 5 bases, with 9 bases between them. The CDR3 has 13 residues. CDR1 SGHRS and CDR2 YFSETQ come from the germline V gene.

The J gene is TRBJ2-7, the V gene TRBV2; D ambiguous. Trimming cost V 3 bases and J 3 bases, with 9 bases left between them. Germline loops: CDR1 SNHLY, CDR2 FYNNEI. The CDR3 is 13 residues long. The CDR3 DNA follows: TGTGCCAGCAGTGAGGGCAGAAACTACGAGCAGTACTTC. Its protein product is CASSEGRNYEQYF.

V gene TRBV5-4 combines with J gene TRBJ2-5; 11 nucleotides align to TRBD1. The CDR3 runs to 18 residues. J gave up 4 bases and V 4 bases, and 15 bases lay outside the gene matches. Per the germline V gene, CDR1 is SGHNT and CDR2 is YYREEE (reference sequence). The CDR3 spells CASSLGQGGRPGAETQYF. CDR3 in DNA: TGTGCCAGCAGCCTGGGACAGGGGGGCCGTCCGGGCGCAGAGACCCAGTACTTC.

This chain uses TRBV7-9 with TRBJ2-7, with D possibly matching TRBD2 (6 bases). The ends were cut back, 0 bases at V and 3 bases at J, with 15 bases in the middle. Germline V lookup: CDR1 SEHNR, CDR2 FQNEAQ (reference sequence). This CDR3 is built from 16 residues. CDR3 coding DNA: TGTGCCAGCAGCTTAGCGCTGGGGACTGGATACTACGAGCAGTACTTC. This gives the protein CASSLALGTGYYEQYF.

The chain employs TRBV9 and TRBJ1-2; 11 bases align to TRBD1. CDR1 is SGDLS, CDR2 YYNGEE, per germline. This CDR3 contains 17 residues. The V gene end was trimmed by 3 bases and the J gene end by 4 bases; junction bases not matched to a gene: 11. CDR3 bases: TGTGCCAGCAGCGGAACCGGGACAGGGGGATTGAGCTATGGCTACACCTTC. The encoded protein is CASSGTGTGGLSYGYTF. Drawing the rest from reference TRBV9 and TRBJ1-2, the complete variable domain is DSGVTQTPKHLITATGQRVTLRCSPRSGDLSVYWYQQSLDQGLQFLIQYYNGEERAKGNILERFSAQQFPDLHSELNLSSLELGDSALYFCASSGTGTGGLSYGYTFGSGTRLTVV.

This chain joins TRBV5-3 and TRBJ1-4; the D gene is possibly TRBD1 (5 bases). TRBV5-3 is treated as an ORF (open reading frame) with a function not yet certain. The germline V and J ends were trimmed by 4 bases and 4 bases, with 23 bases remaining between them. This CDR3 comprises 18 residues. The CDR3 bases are TGTGCCAGAAGCCTTAAAGGGGTAGGGGTCCTTTATAATGAAAAACTGTTTTTT. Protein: CARSLKGVGVLYNEKLFF.

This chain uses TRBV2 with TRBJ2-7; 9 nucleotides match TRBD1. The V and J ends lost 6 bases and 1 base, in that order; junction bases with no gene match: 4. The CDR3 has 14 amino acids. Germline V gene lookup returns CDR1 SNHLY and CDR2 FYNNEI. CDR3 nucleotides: TGTGCCAGCAGGATTGACAGGGGGTCCTACGAGCAGTACTTC. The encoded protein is CASRIDRGSYEQYF.

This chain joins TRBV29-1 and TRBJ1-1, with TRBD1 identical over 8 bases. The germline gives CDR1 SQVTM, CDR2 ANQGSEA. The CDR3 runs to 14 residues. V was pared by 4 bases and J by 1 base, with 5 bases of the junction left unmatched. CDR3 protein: CSVALGTGNTEAFF. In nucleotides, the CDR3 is TGCAGCGTTGCCCTCGGGACAGGGAACACTGAAGCTTTCTTT.